This T cell receptor beta chain was observed in a study of immune cell composition in non-small cell lung cancer. Sequencing was performed with immunoSEQ multiplex PCR; in TCRdb, only in-frame clones are kept and a portion is missing. The sample has under 3,000 clones; under 85% are singletons. V was clipped by 5 bases and J by 4 bases, with 15 bases between them. Per the germline V gene, CDR1 is MNHNS and CDR2 is SASEGT. The CDR3 sequence is 14 residues long. Material: lung tumor tissue. This TCR was recovered from a human donor with non-small cell lung cancer. The genes are TRBV6-1 and TRBJ2-7; D possibly corresponds to TRBD1 (5 bases). The CDR3 DNA follows: TGTGCCAGCAGTCCCAGGACACCGACTTACGAGCAGTACTTC. It encodes CASSPRTPTYEQYF.